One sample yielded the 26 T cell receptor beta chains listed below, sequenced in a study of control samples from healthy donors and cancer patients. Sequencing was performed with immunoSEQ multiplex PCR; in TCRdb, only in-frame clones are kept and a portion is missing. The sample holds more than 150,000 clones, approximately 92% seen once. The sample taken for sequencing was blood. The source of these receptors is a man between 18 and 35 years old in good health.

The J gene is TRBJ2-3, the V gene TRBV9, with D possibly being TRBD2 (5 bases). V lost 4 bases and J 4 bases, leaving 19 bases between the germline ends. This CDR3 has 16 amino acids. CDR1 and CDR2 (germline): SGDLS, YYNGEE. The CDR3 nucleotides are TGTGCCAGCAGCCCATACCTAGGACTTGAGGCAGATACGCAGTATTTT. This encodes CASSPYLGLEADTQYF.

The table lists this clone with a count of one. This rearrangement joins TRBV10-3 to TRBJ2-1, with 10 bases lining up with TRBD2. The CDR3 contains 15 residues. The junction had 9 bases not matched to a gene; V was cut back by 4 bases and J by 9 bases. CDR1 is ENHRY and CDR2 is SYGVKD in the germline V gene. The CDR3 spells CAISAQAGGLSEQFF. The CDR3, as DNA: TGTGCCATCAGTGCTCAAGCGGGGGGGCTAAGTGAGCAGTTCTTC.

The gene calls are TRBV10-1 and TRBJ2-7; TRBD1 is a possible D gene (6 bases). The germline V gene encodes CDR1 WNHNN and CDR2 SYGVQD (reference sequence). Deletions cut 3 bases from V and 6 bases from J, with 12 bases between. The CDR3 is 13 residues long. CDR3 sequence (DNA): TGCGCCAGCAGTGATGACAGGAGGCGCGAGCAGTACTTC. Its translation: CASSDDRRREQYF.

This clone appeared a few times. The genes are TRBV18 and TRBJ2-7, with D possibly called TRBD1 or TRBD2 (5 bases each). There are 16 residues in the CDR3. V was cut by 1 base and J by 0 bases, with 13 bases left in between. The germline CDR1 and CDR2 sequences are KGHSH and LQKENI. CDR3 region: CASSPLAGRASYEQYF. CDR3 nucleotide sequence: TGTGCCAGCTCACCACTTGCAGGGCGGGCCTCCTACGAGCAGTACTTC.

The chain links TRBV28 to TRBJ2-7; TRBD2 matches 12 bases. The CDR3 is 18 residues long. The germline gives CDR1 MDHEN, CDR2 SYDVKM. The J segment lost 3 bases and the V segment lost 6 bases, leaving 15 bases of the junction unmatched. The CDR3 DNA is TGTGCCAGCAGCCCGCCCACAGGACTAGCGGGGAAGAACTACGAGCAGTACTTC. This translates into CASSPPTGLAGKNYEQYF.

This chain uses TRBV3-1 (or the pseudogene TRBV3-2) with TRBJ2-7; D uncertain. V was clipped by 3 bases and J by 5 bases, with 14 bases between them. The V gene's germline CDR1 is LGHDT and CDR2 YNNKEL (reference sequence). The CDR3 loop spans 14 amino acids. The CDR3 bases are TGTGCCAGCAGCCATGCGACCAGCCCCCACGAGCAGTACTTC. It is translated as CASSHATSPHEQYF.

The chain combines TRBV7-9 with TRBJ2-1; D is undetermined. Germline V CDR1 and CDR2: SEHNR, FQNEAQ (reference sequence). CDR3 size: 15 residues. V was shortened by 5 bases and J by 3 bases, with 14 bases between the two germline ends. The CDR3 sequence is CASSRWTGGYNEQFF. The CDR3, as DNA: TGTGCCAGCAGCCGTTGGACCGGTGGCTACAATGAGCAGTTCTTC. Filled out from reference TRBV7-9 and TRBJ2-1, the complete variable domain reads DTGVSQNPRHKITKRGQNVTFRCDPISEHNRLYWYRQTLGQGPEFLTYFQNEAQLEKSRLLSDRFSAERPKGSFSTLEIQRTEQGDSAMYLCASSRWTGGYNEQFFGPGTRLTVL.

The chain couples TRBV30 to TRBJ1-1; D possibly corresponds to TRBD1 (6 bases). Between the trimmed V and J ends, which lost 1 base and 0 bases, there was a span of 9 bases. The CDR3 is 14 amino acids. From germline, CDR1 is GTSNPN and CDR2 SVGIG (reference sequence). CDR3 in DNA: TGTGCCTGGAGTGAGGGGGACATGAACACTGAAGCTTTCTTT. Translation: CAWSEGDMNTEAFF.

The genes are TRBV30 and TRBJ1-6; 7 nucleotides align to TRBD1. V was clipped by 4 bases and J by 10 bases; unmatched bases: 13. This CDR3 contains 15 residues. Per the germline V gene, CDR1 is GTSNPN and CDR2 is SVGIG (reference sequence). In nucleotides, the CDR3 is TGTGCCTGGACTAAACTCGACAGGGCCCAATCACCCCTCCACTTT. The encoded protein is CAWTKLDRAQSPLHF.

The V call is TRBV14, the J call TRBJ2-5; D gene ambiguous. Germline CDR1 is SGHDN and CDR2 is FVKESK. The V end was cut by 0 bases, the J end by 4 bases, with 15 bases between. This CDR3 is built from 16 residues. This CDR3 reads CASSQDLPSSLETQYF. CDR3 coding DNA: TGTGCCAGCAGCCAAGATCTCCCGAGCAGTTTAGAGACCCAGTACTTC.

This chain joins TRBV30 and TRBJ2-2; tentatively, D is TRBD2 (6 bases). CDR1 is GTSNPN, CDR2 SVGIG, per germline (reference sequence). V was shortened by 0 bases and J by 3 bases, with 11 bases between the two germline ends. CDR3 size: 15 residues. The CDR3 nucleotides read TGTGCCTGGAGTGTACTTGGGGAGGACACCGGGGAGCTGTTTTTT. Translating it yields CAWSVLGEDTGELFF.

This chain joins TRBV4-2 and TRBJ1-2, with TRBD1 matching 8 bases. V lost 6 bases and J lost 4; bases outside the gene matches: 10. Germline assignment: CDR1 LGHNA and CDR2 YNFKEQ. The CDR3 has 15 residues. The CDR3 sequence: CASSQPGQGAYGYTF. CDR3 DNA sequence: TGTGCCAGCAGTCAACCAGGACAGGGAGCCTATGGCTACACCTTC.

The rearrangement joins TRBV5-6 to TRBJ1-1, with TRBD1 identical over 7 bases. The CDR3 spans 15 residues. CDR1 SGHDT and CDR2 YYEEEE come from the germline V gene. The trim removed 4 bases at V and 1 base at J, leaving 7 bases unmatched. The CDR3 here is CASSPGDRENTEAFF. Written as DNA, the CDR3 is TGTGCCAGCAGCCCAGGGGACAGAGAGAACACTGAAGCTTTCTTT.

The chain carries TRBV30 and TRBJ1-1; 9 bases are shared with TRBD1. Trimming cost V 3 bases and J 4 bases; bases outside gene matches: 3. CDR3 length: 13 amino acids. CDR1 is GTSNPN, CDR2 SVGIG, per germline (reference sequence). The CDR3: CAWRDRGATEAFF. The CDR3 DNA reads TGTGCCTGGAGGGACAGGGGAGCCACTGAAGCTTTCTTT.

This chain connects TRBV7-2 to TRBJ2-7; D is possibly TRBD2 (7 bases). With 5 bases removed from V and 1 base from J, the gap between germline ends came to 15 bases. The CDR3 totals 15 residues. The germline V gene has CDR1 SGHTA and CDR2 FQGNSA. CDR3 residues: CASSPSAGASYEQYF. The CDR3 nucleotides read TGTGCCAGCAGCCCCTCGGCGGGGGCTTCCTACGAGCAGTACTTC.

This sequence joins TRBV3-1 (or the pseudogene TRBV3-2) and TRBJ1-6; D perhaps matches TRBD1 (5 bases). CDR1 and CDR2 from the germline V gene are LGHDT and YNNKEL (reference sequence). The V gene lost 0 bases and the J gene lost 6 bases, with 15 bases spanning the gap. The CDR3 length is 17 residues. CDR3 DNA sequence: TGTGCCAGCAGCCAAGATTCATTGGGACTTCTTAATTCACCCCTCCACTTT. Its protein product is CASSQDSLGLLNSPLHF.

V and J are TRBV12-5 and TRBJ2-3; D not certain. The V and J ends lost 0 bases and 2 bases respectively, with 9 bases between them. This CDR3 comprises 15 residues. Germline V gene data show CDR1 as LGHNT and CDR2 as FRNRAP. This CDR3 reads CASGLVRSDTDTQYF. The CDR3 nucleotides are TGTGCTAGTGGTTTGGTTAGGTCGGACACAGATACGCAGTATTTT.

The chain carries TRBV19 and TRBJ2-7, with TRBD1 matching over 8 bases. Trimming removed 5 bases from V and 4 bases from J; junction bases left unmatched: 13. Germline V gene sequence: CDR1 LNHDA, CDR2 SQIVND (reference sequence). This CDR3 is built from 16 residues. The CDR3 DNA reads TGTGCCAGTAGTCCCCGGACAGGGAAGATCCCTTACGAGCAGTACTTC. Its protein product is CASSPRTGKIPYEQYF.

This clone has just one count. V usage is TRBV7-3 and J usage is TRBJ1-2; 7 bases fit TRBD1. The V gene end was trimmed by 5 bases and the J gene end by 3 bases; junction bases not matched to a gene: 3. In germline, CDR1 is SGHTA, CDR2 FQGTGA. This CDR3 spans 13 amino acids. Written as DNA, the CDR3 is TGTGCCAGCAGCCTCAGGGGGGACTATGGCTACACCTTC. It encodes CASSLRGDYGYTF.

The CDR3 DNA reads as TGTGCCAGCAGCTTAGCGCTACAGGGCACTGAAGCTTTCTTT. Protein: CASSLALQGTEAFF. The chain couples TRBV7-2 to TRBJ1-1; D perhaps matches TRBD1 (6 bases). The germline gives CDR1 SGHTA, CDR2 FQGNSA. The CDR3 has 14 amino acids. The V gene lost 0 bases and the J gene lost 4 bases, with 9 bases spanning the gap.

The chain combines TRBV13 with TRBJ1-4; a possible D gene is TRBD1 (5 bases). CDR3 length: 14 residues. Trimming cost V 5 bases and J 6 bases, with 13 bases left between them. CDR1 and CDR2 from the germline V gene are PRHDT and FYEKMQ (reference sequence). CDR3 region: CASSGWMGDEKLFF. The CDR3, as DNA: TGTGCCAGCAGCGGCTGGATGGGGGATGAAAAACTGTTTTTT. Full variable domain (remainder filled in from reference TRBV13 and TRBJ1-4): AAGVIQSPRHLIKEKRETATLKCYPIPRHDTVYWYQQGPGQDPQFLISFYEKMQSDKGSIPDRFSAQQFSDYHSELNMSSLELGDSALYFCASSGWMGDEKLFFGSGTQLSVL.

The CDR3 protein is CASSLLYANTGELFF. In nucleotides, the CDR3 is TGTGCCAGCAGCTTACTCTATGCGAACACCGGGGAGCTGTTTTTT. The V gene is TRBV7-6, the J gene TRBJ2-2; D uncertain. V lost 2 bases and J 0 bases, leaving 7 bases between the germline ends. Germline V lookup: CDR1 SGHVS, CDR2 FNYEAQ. This CDR3 has 15 residues.

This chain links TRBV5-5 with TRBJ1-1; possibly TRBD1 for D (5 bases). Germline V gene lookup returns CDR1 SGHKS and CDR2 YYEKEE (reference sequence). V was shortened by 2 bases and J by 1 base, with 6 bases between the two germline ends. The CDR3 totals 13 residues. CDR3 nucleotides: TGTGCCAGCAGCTTTGGGGCGAACACTGAAGCTTTCTTT. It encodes CASSFGANTEAFF.

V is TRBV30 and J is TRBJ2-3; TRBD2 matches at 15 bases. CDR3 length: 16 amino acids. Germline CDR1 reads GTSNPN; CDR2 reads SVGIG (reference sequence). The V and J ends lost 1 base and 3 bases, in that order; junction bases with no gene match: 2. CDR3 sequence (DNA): TGTGCCTGGAGTGGAGGGACTAGCGGGGGGACAGATACGCAGTATTTT. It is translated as CAWSGGTSGGTDTQYF.

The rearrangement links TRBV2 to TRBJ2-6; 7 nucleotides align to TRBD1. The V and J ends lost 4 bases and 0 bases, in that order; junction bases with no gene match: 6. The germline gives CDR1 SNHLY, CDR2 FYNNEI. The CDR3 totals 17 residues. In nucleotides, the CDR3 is TGTGCCAGCAGTGGAACAGGGGTCGACTCTGGGGCCAACGTCCTGACTTTC. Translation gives CASSGTGVDSGANVLTF.

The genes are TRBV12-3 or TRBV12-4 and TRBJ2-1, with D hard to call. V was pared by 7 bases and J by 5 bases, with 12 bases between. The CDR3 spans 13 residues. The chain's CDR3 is CASTPRRNNEQFF. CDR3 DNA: TGTGCCAGCACCCCTCGGCGGAACAATGAGCAGTTCTTC.